One and the same sample provided the 10 T cell receptor beta chains below, sequenced in a study of shared clonotypes between healthy human individuals. Clones were sequenced by immunoSEQ multiplex PCR, and TCRdb holds only the in-frame ones, with some missing. In the table there are 2 million or so clones, 85% to 95% of which are singletons. The specimen sequenced was naive CD4+ T cells sorted from blood. Sample subset: CD45RA+ positively selected. The receptors were gathered from a man aged 18 to 29 in good health.

This rearrangement joins TRBV5-4 to TRBJ2-2; D possibly corresponds to TRBD1 (5 bases). The ends were cut back, 6 bases at V and 3 bases at J, with 18 bases in the middle. Germline V gene lookup returns CDR1 SGHNT and CDR2 YYREEE (reference sequence). This CDR3 spans 16 amino acids. This chain's CDR3 is CASTLGTRGDTGELFF. DNA of the CDR3: TGTGCCAGCACCTTAGGAACAAGGGGCGACACCGGGGAGCTGTTTTTT.

The chain is built from TRBV10-3 and TRBJ2-7; D is unclear. The CDR3 runs to 13 residues. The V gene lost 10 bases and the J gene lost 0 bases, with 13 bases spanning the gap. Germline V CDR1 and CDR2: ENHRY, SYGVKD. This chain's CDR3 is CANAGRSSYEQYF. The CDR3 nucleotides read TGTGCCAACGCAGGTAGGAGCTCCTACGAGCAGTACTTC.

J is TRBJ1-2 and V is TRBV18; the D gene is possibly TRBD1 (5 bases). Trimming left V 6 bases short and J 0 bases short, with 11 bases between. This CDR3 is built from 14 residues. In germline, CDR1 is KGHSH, CDR2 LQKENI. CDR3 protein: CASSPGPANYGYTF. The CDR3 nucleotides are TGTGCCAGCTCCCCGGGACCGGCTAACTATGGCTACACCTTC. Full variable domain (missing parts from reference TRBV18 and TRBJ1-2): NAGVMQNPRHLVRRRGQEARLRCSPMKGHSHVYWYRQLPEEGLKFMVYLQKENIIDESGMPKERFSAEFPKEGPSILRIQQVVRGDSAAYFCASSPGPANYGYTFGSGTRLTVV.

Note on this clone: A read error may be the cause here, since a much bigger clone is one base away. This same CDR3 is encoded by further DNA sequences in the sample. The rearrangement links TRBV20-1 to TRBJ2-3, with no clear D. This CDR3 region has 11 residues. CDR1 is DFQATT and CDR2 is SNEGSKA in the germline V gene (reference sequence). The V end lost 3 bases, the J end lost 6 bases, and 7 bases lay between the germline ends. This CDR3 reads CSASLADTQYF. CDR3 DNA: TGCAGTGCTAGTTTGGCTGATACGCAGTATTTT.

The chain is built from TRBV30 and TRBJ1-1, with 9 bases matching TRBD1. Germline V lookup: CDR1 GTSNPN, CDR2 SVGIG (reference sequence). The CDR3 consists of 19 residues. The ends lost 2 bases at V and 1 base at J; junction bases unmatched: 17. The CDR3 sequence: CAWSRLRTGGRIKNTEAFF. DNA for the CDR3: TGTGCCTGGAGTCGCCTAAGAACAGGGGGCAGGATCAAGAACACTGAAGCTTTCTTT.

This chain joins TRBV18 and TRBJ2-5; 10 bases align to TRBD2. After removal of 3 bases from V and 3 bases from J, the junction contained 13 bases not matched to a gene. The CDR3 extends over 18 amino acids. Germline lookup yields CDR1 KGHSH and CDR2 LQKENI. The CDR3 is CASSPLTSGLLKKETQYF. CDR3 DNA sequence: TGTGCCAGCTCACCGCTGACTAGCGGGCTCCTAAAAAAAGAGACCCAGTACTTC.

V is TRBV6-5 and J is TRBJ1-1; 8 bases are a match to TRBD1. In germline, CDR1 is MNHEY, CDR2 SVGAGI. The CDR3 has 14 residues. V was pared by 8 bases and J by 0 bases, with 5 bases of the junction left unmatched. The CDR3 protein is CASRAQGVNTEAFF. The CDR3 DNA sequence: TGTGCCAGCCGCGCACAGGGGGTGAACACTGAAGCTTTCTTT.

The rearrangement joins TRBV28 to TRBJ1-4; D not certain. Germline values: CDR1 MDHEN, CDR2 SYDVKM. Trimming stripped 6 bases from V and 0 bases from J, with 20 bases between. The CDR3 extends over 18 amino acids. The CDR3 sequence is CASRQLSGLSATNEKLFF. CDR3 nucleotide sequence: TGTGCCAGCAGACAGCTTAGCGGCCTCTCCGCAACTAATGAAAAACTGTTTTTT. The full variable domain, its missing parts supplied by reference TRBV28 and TRBJ1-4, is DVKVTQSSRYLVKRTGEKVFLECVQDMDHENMFWYRQDPGLGLRLIYFSYDVKMKEKGDIPEGYSVSREKKERFSLILESASTNQTSMYLCASRQLSGLSATNEKLFFGSGTQLSVL.

The gene calls are TRBV28 and TRBJ1-5; D call uncertain. The germline CDR1 and CDR2 sequences are MDHEN and SYDVKM. Trimming cost V 3 bases and J 0 bases, with 12 bases left between them. The CDR3 contains 16 residues. CDR3 residues: CASSFPGLYSNQPQHF. In nucleotides, the CDR3 is TGTGCCAGCAGTTTCCCGGGCCTTTATAGCAATCAGCCCCAGCATTTT.

V is TRBV14 and J is TRBJ2-5; D tentatively fits TRBD1 or TRBD2 (5 bases each). Trimming left V 0 bases short and J 4 bases short, with 12 bases between. The CDR3 is 15 residues long. Germline V gene sequence: CDR1 SGHDN, CDR2 FVKESK. In DNA, the CDR3 is TGTGCCAGCAGCCAAGAGGTGGGGGTGAGAGAGACCCAGTACTTC. Encoded protein: CASSQEVGVRETQYF.